The 22 T cell receptor beta chains below were found in one sample sequenced in a study of T cell responses to AZD1222 COVID-19 vaccine. Repertoires were generated with immunoSEQ multiplex PCR, while TCRdb's copy carries only in-frame clones and drops some. The sample yields about 140,000 clones, 85% to 95% seen once. This specimen was peripheral blood, taken 28 days after the second AZD1222 dose. These receptors were taken from an adult who received the AZD1222 COVID-19 vaccine.

The V call is TRBV7-9, the J call TRBJ1-1, with D unclear. This CDR3 contains 11 residues. CDR1 is SEHNR, CDR2 FQNEAQ, per germline (reference sequence). Trimming left V 8 bases short and J 1 base short, with 5 bases between. The CDR3 DNA sequence: TGTGCCAGCGCGGAGAACACTGAAGCTTTCTTT. Residues: CASAENTEAFF.

The sample holds one count of this clone. The chain links TRBV18 to TRBJ1-5; the D gene is possibly TRBD1 (5 bases). CDR3 length: 15 residues. V was clipped by 2 bases and J by 6 bases, with 14 bases between them. Germline V gives CDR1 KGHSH, CDR2 LQKENI. Here the CDR3 reads CASSPSQGAGQPQHF. DNA for the CDR3: TGTGCCAGCTCACCATCTCAGGGTGCGGGTCAGCCCCAGCATTTT. Together with reference TRBV18 and TRBJ1-5, the CDR3 gives the full variable domain: NAGVMQNPRHLVRRRGQEARLRCSPMKGHSHVYWYRQLPEEGLKFMVYLQKENIIDESGMPKERFSAEFPKEGPSILRIQQVVRGDSAAYFCASSPSQGAGQPQHFGDGTRLSIL.

J is TRBJ1-1 and V is TRBV6-2 or TRBV6-3, with D perhaps TRBD1 (6 bases). The CDR3 sequence is 17 residues long. V lost 4 bases to trimming and J lost 3 bases, with 21 bases between them. Germline V lookup: CDR1 MNHEY, CDR2 SVGEGT. This CDR3 is CASSWDTLRGMDTEAFF. In DNA form, the CDR3 reads TGTGCCAGCAGTTGGGACACCCTAAGGGGTATGGACACTGAAGCTTTCTTT.

Details on this clone: The same CDR3 also results from other DNA sequences found in this sample. The rearrangement links TRBV27 to TRBJ2-7, with 7 nucleotides matching TRBD1. CDR3 length: 14 residues. Germline lookup yields CDR1 MNHEY and CDR2 SMNVEV (reference sequence). V lost 3 bases and J lost 1; bases outside the gene matches: 3. The CDR3 here is CASSLSRGSYEQYF. CDR3 in DNA: TGTGCCAGCAGTTTGAGCAGGGGGTCCTACGAGCAGTACTTC.

V is TRBV2 and J is TRBJ2-2, with D possibly being TRBD1 (5 bases). Germline V lookup: CDR1 SNHLY, CDR2 FYNNEI. V lost 4 bases and J 8 bases, leaving 14 bases between the germline ends. The CDR3 is 14 amino acids. CDR3 sequence: CASSVAGLSGELFF. The CDR3 nucleotides read TGTGCCAGCAGTGTGGCAGGGCTGTCTGGGGAGCTGTTTTTT.

This sequence joins TRBV19 and TRBJ1-2, with a tentative D call TRBD1 (5 bases). The germline V and J ends were trimmed by 6 bases and 5 bases, with 16 bases remaining between them. Germline V gives CDR1 LNHDA, CDR2 SQIVND (reference sequence). The CDR3 runs 14 residues. The chain's CDR3 is CASSPGPAGYGYTF. The DNA for the CDR3 is TGTGCCAGTAGCCCGGGGCCGGCGGGATATGGCTACACCTTC.

This sequence joins TRBV9 and TRBJ1-2; TRBD1 aligns across 7 bases. The trim removed 5 bases at V and 6 bases at J, leaving 7 bases unmatched. CDR3 length: 13 residues. Germline assignment: CDR1 SGDLS and CDR2 YYNGEE. The CDR3, as DNA: TGTGCCAGCAGTACAGGGGTGTGGGATGGCTACACCTTC. Its protein is CASSTGVWDGYTF.

V gene TRBV4-1 combines with J gene TRBJ2-3; a possible D gene is TRBD1 (5 bases). The CDR3 extends over 13 amino acids. Germline CDR1 and CDR2: MGHRA and YSYEKL. V shed 8 bases and J shed 2 bases, with 11 bases lying between them. CDR3 in DNA: TGCGCCAGCGGGGCAGGCTACACAGATACGCAGTATTTT. This encodes CASGAGYTDTQYF.

This sequence joins TRBV5-1 and TRBJ2-2; 10 nucleotides align to TRBD1. Germline V CDR1 and CDR2: SGHRS, YFSETQ. The length of the CDR3 is 14 residues. With 4 bases clipped from V and 4 bases from J, the junction kept 1 base outside the gene matches. CDR3 bases: TGCGCCAGCAGCCGGACAGGGGGCACCGGGGAGCTGTTTTTT. Amino acid sequence: CASSRTGGTGELFF.

In this sample, this clone turned up once. The genes are TRBV5-1 and TRBJ1-2; a weak D match, TRBD1 (5 bases). Trimming pared 0 bases from V and 2 bases from J, leaving 5 bases between. Looked up from germline, CDR1 is SGHRS and CDR2 is YFSETQ. The CDR3 sequence is 13 residues long. CDR3 sequence reads: CASSLAGNYGYTF. CDR3 nucleotide sequence: TGCGCCAGCAGCTTGGCAGGGAACTATGGCTACACCTTC.

The chain links TRBV14 to TRBJ2-7; D tentatively fits TRBD1 or TRBD2 (5 bases each). Trimming cost V 4 bases and J 6 bases, with 13 bases left between them. The CDR3 extends over 13 amino acids. Germline V gene lookup returns CDR1 SGHDN and CDR2 FVKESK. CDR3 nucleotide sequence: TGTGCCAGCAGCCCTGGGGGTGCCACCGAGCAGTACTTC. Protein product: CASSPGGATEQYF.

This sequence joins TRBV19 and TRBJ2-2; D unclear. V lost 7 bases, J lost 0 bases, and 9 bases lay in between. The CDR3 has 14 residues. Germline loops: CDR1 LNHDA, CDR2 SQIVND (reference sequence). CDR3 region: CASMAYANTGELFF. The CDR3 DNA follows: TGTGCCAGTATGGCCTACGCGAACACCGGGGAGCTGTTTTTT. Looking up the rest from reference TRBV19 and TRBJ2-2 gives the full variable domain: DGGITQSPKYLFRKEGQNVTLSCEQNLNHDAMYWYRQDPGQGLRLIYYSQIVNDFQKGDIAEGYSVSREKKESFPLTVTSAQKNPTAFYLCASMAYANTGELFFGEGSRLTVL.

The chain uses TRBV7-2 and TRBJ1-4; D may be TRBD1 (5 bases). V was clipped by 3 bases and J by 8 bases, with 10 bases between them. CDR1 is SGHTA, CDR2 FQGNSA, per germline. The CDR3 has 13 amino acids. For the CDR3, the DNA is TGTGCCAGCAGCTTCGGGGGGAGGGAAAAACTGTTTTTT. It yields the protein CASSFGGREKLFF.

The sample holds one count of this clone. The rearrangement uses TRBV5-1 and TRBJ1-1; unclear D gene. The CDR3 is 15 amino acids. CDR1 and CDR2 from the germline V gene are SGHRS and YFSETQ. V was shortened by 0 bases and J by 1 base, with 10 bases between the two germline ends. CDR3 sequence (DNA): TGCGCCAGCAGCTTGGCTGCCGCGGGGAACACTGAAGCTTTCTTT. Protein: CASSLAAAGNTEAFF. The whole variable domain, remainder taken from reference TRBV5-1 and TRBJ1-1, is KAGVTQTPRYLIKTRGQQVTLSCSPISGHRSVSWYQQTPGQGLQFLFEYFSETQRNKGNFPGRFSGRQFSNSRSEMNVSTLELGDSALYLCASSLAAAGNTEAFFGQGTRLTVV.

This rearrangement joins TRBV15 to TRBJ1-5; 7 nucleotides agree with TRBD1. CDR1 and CDR2 from the germline V gene are LNHNV and YYDKDF (reference sequence). The CDR3 is made up of 15 amino acids. J lost 6 bases, V lost 3 bases, and 8 bases had no gene match. This CDR3 reads CATSSQGGISQPQHF. The CDR3 nucleotides are TGTGCCACCAGCAGCCAGGGGGGAATCAGTCAGCCCCAGCATTTT.

The rearrangement links TRBV2 to TRBJ2-3; 7 positions match TRBD2. V lost 4 bases, J lost 3 bases, and 4 bases stayed unmatched. The CDR3 is made up of 14 amino acids. CDR1 is SNHLY, CDR2 FYNNEI, per germline. DNA of the CDR3: TGTGCCAGCAGTGGGGGGGGGAGAACAGATACGCAGTATTTT. Its protein is CASSGGGRTDTQYF.

CDR3 sequence reads: CASSRQGAGNTIYF. The DNA for the CDR3 is TGTGCCAGTAGTAGACAGGGTGCTGGAAACACCATATATTTT. The chain combines TRBV19 with TRBJ1-3, with 7 bases identical to TRBD1. V was pared by 4 bases and J by 2 bases, with 2 bases of the junction left unmatched. Germline V gives CDR1 LNHDA, CDR2 SQIVND (reference sequence). The CDR3 spans 14 residues.

The V and J genes are TRBV3-1 (or the pseudogene TRBV3-2) and TRBJ1-4; D uncertain. The CDR3 consists of 15 residues. V lost 2 bases and J lost 2, with 9 bases in between. The V gene's germline CDR1 is LGHDT and CDR2 YNNKEL (reference sequence). Here the CDR3 reads CASSQPGETNEKLFF. CDR3 coding DNA: TGTGCCAGCAGCCAACCTGGGGAGACTAATGAAAAACTGTTTTTT.

The rearrangement links TRBV4-1 to TRBJ2-3; 8 bases are a match to TRBD1. This CDR3 has 13 amino acids. In germline, CDR1 is MGHRA, CDR2 YSYEKL. The junction had 2 bases not matched to a gene; V was cut back by 8 bases and J by 1 base. The CDR3 bases are TGCGCCAGCCGGGGACAGGGCACAGATACGCAGTATTTT. Amino acids: CASRGQGTDTQYF.

The rearrangement links TRBV6-5 to TRBJ2-7, with D perhaps TRBD1 or TRBD2 (5 bases each). With 8 bases removed from V and 2 bases from J, the gap between germline ends came to 19 bases. CDR1 is MNHEY, CDR2 SVGAGI, per germline. The CDR3 is made up of 15 amino acids. The CDR3 spells CASHLRSGQPYEQYF. As DNA, the CDR3 is TGTGCCAGCCATCTCCGGAGCGGACAACCCTACGAGCAGTACTTC.

Points on this clone: Germline and junction disagree at one end, which may indicate a read error. Here the CDR3 reads CASSLGLGPLKFF. The CDR3 DNA reads TGTGCCAGCAGCTTAGGCCTTGGACCGCTCAAGTTCTTC. The rearrangement links TRBV7-2 to TRBJ1-2; no clear D gene. This CDR3 spans 13 amino acids. The germline CDR1 and CDR2 sequences are SGHTA and FQGNSA.

The chain couples TRBV3-1 (or the pseudogene TRBV3-2) to TRBJ1-5; D is unresolved. From germline, CDR1 is LGHDT and CDR2 YNNKEL (reference sequence). The CDR3 consists of 15 residues. The V end lost 1 base, the J end lost 2 bases, and 9 bases lay between the germline ends. The CDR3 loop reads CASSQGSSGNQPQHF. In DNA, the CDR3 is TGTGCCAGCAGCCAAGGATCGTCAGGCAATCAGCCCCAGCATTTT.